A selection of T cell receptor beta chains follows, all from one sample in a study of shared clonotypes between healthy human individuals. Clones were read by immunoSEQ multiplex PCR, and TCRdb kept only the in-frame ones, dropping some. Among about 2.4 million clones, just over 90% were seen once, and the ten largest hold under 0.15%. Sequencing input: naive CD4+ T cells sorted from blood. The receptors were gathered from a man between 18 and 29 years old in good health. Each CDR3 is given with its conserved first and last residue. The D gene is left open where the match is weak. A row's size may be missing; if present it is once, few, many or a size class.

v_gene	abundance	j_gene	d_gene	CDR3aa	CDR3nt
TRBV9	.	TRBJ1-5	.	CASSVGGYSNQPQHF	TGTGCCAGCAGCGTAGGGGGATATAGCAATCAGCCCCAGCATTTT
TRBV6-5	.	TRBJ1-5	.	CASGYSNQPQHF	TGTGCCAGCGGGTATAGCAATCAGCCCCAGCATTTT
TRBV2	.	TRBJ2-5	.	CASSSASTQETQYF	TGTGCCAGCAGCTCCGCGAGCACTCAAGAGACCCAGTACTTC
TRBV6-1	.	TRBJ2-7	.	CASSPTYRAYEQYF	TGTGCCAGCAGCCCTACCTACAGGGCCTACGAGCAGTACTTC
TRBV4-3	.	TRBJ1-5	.	CASSQASGTQGNQPQHF	TGCGCCAGCAGCCAAGCGTCGGGGACCCAGGGCAATCAGCCCCAGCATTTT
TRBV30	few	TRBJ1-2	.	CAWSSDSYGYTF	TGTGCCTGGAGTAGCGACTCCTATGGCTACACCTTC
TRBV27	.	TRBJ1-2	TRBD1	CASSGTGGLGYTF	TGTGCCAGCAGTGGTACAGGGGGCCTGGGCTACACCTTC
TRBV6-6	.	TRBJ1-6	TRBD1	CASSRQGPNSPLHF	TGTGCCAGCAGTCGACAGGGCCCCAATTCACCCCTCCACTTT
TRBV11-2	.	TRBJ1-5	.	CASSLGGSNQPQHF	TGTGCCAGCAGCTTAGGGGGCAGCAATCAGCCCCAGCATTTT
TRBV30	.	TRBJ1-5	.	CAWSSTGAQPQHF	TGTGCCTGGAGTTCGACCGGGGCCCAGCCCCAGCATTTT
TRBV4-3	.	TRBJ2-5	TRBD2	CASSQDGTSGRARETQYF	TGCGCCAGCAGCCAAGATGGGACTAGCGGGAGGGCCAGGGAGACCCAGTACTTC
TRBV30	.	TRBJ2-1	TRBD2	CARKAGVYNEQFF	TGTGCCAGAAAAGCGGGAGTGTACAATGAGCAGTTCTTC
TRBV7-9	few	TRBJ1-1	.	CASSLVYTEAFF	TGTGCCAGCAGCTTAGTGTACACTGAAGCTTTCTTT
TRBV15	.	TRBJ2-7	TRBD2	CATSRGGTPYEQYF	TGTGCCACCAGCAGGGGAGGGACCCCCTACGAGCAGTACTTC
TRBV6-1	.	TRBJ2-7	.	CASSAIYEQYF	TGTGCCAGCAGTGCTATCTACGAGCAGTACTTC
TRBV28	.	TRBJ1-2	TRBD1	CASRNPGGGYTF	TGTGCCAGCAGAAACCCAGGGGGCGGCTACACCTTC
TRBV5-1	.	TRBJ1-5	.	CASSLEGGQPQHF	TGCGCCAGCAGCTTGGAGGGTGGACAGCCCCAGCATTTT
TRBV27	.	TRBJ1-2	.	CASSPRGRYYGYTF	TGTGCCAGCAGTCCCCGCGGGAGGTACTACGGCTACACCTTC
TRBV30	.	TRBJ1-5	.	CAWSAEQGRIGVQPQHF	TGTGCCTGGAGTGCGGAACAGGGTCGGATCGGAGTGCAGCCCCAGCATTTT